This T cell receptor beta chain was sequenced in a study of T cells after yellow fever vaccination. Background on the study: It was with CD3, CD45RA, CCR7 and CD95 that the EM, EMRA, CM and Tscm memory subsets were sorted. Study conclusions and caveats: Boosting was followed by the reappearance of most primary-vaccination clones (under 97% CD4, about 90% CD8). Among sorted memory subsets on day 0, almost all vaccine-responding clonotypes fell below detection.

This CDR3 spans 12 amino acids. Germline CDR1 is DFQATT and CDR2 is SNEGSKA (reference sequence). Trimming left V 1 base short and J 3 bases short, with 7 bases between. As TCR cDNA was made by 5'RACE template switching, a universal primer site and UMIs were added. MiXCR, applied by TCRdb to the 5' RACE reads, yields one record per CDR3 protein. The sample contains approximately 15,000 distinct CDR3 sequences, 7.3% of which appear only once. By proportion, this clonotype is medium-sized. The sequence was collected from a man younger than 35 who received the YFV17D yellow fever vaccine. The chain is built from TRBV20-1 and TRBJ2-7; tentative D call: TRBD1 (5 bases). This specimen was PBMCs, either bulk or a sorted T-cell subset (CD4+, CD8+, memory, or dextramer-sorted; not recorded which), taken on the day of the yellow fever booster vaccination. CDR3 sequence (DNA): TGCAGTGCTAGAGTAGGGGTCTACGAGCAGTACTTC. It specifies CSARVGVYEQYF.